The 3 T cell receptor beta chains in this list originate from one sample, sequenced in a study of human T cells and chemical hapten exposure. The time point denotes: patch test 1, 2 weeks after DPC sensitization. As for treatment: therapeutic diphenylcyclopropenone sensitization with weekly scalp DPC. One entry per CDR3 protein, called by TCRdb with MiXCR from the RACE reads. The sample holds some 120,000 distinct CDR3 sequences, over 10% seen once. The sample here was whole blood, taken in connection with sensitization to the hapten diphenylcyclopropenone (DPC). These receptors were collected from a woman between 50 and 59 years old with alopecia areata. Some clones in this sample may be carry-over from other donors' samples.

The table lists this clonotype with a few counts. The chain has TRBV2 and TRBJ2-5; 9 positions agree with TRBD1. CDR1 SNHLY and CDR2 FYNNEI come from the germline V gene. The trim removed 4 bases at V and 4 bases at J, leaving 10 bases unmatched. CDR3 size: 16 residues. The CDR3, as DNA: TGTGCCAGCAGTGTGATATCCGGGACAGGGTCAGAGACCCAGTACTTC. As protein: CASSVISGTGSETQYF.

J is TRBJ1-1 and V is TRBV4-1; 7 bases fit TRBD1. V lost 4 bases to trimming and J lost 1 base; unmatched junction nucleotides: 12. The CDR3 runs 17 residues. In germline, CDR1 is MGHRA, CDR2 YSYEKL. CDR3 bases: TGCGCCAGCAGCCCCCACAGGGGATCATGGTGGAACACTGAAGCTTTCTTT. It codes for CASSPHRGSWWNTEAFF.

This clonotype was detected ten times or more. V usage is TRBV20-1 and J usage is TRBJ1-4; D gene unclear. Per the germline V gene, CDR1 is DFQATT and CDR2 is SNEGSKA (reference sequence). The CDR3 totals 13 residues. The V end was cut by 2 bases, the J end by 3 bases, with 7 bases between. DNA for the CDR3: TGCAGTGCTAGATTTGTCTCTAATGAAAAACTGTTTTTT. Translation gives CSARFVSNEKLFF.